This T cell receptor (beta chain) was found in a study of cytomegalovirus exposure and HLA in healthy donors (dated by TCRdb to the late 2010s). Regarding the study in general: According to an earlier analysis of around 600 of the donors, about 179 million T cells yielded approximately 120 million unique TCR beta sequences and roughly 280 Gb of sequence data. Along with the approximately 620-subject first cohort, a separate validation cohort of around 120 different subjects was used. Alongside the repertoire data, information on donor age, sex, ethnicity and CMV serostatus was compiled. A later analysis re-analyzed previously published TCR beta repertoires from 500 to 700 donors and added high-resolution HLA genotyping to study TCR occurrence patterns. The number of donors typed differed by locus, with about 629-630 for A, B, C, DRB1 and DQB1, roughly 550 for DQA1, over 600 for DPA1, and around 460 for DPB1. HLA typing covered class I and class II loci at four-digit resolution. A later genetic analysis used genome-wide SNP genotypes for about three fifths of the roughly 700 donors, treating that subset as a discovery cohort. To decide whether each TCR beta V gene segment behaved as functional or pseudogenic, an earlier analysis of nearly 600 of the donors relied on high-throughput TCR beta sequencing. Every discovery cohort repertoire had been produced on one sequencing platform. The aim of the study was to test whether cataloging public T cell receptors could identify signatures of past pathogen exposure. The genetic ancestry cluster associated with self-reported Caucasian donors included 80% to 90% of the approximately 410 genotyped donors. High-throughput TCR immunosequencing, statistical association of individual TCRs with disease status, and machine learning were combined to predict cytomegalovirus infection status. Using immunosequencing, the study profiled T cell repertoires from some 670 subjects and related those repertoires to cytomegalovirus serostatus. A few DR-DQ haplotypes were treated as single units for association and clustering because of strong linkage in the cohort. Rather than drawing on any new phenotypic data, the later analysis identified candidate immune exposures from TCR beta sequences and the way those sequences occurred across donors. An early release that covered some 630 HLA-typed donors contained approximately 300 gigabases of sequencing data and some 87 million unique TCR sequences. On average, around 200,000 unique TCR beta nucleotide sequences were sequenced per donor among some 420 genotyped donors of the cohort, with 15% to 20% of those sequences being non-productive. The investigation overall reported the following: Correlated functional status among segregating V segments might be attributable to linkage disequilibrium, but an unknown experimental factor could not be ruled out. In a later genetic analysis, fewer N-insertions in productive TCRs were reported among donors in an Asian-associated ancestry cluster than the roughly 700-donor mean. For the cohort, immune exposure information was limited to CMV serostatus. Because the 87-base-pair reads could not distinguish some IMGT-functional V segments, including TRBV6-2 and TRBV6-3, those segments were excluded. The authors suggested that the approach could potentially be extended to other disease states and immunological phenotypes. Sequencing depth was assumed to be roughly uniform across donors in the presence/absence analyses, though that assumption may not hold. A further reported finding was that TCR beta sequences accurately predicted the HLA-A and HLA-B alleles for most subjects in the first cohort. Several of the top co-occurrence clusters appeared to be linked to parvovirus B19, influenza, CMV and Epstein-Barr virus, according to a later analysis. An earlier analysis of 450 to 750 of the donors showed that most TCR beta V segments appeared in productive rearrangements either about 87% or about 30% of the time, which broadly matched IMGT annotations. In a later genetic analysis, a missense DCLRE1C variant was associated with V-gene and J-gene trimming of TCR beta chains, and the association was replicated in an independent cohort. Compared with equally common non-associated chains, HLA-associated TCR beta chains in a later analysis were more clonally expanded and had lower generation probabilities. In vitro tests confirmed that a few of the cytomegalovirus-associated TCR beta chains recognize cytomegalovirus antigens. Cytomegalovirus status was reported to be diagnosed by the classifier with high specificity and sensitivity in both the original and validation cohorts. Assigning TCR associations to individual alleles was difficult when HLA alleles, especially DR and DQ, strongly co-occurred. At a false discovery rate of 0.05, a later analysis linked about 17,000 TCR beta sequences to specific HLA alleles. The study listed 164 TCR beta chains as associated with cytomegalovirus. The sequencing pipeline was judged likely to have produced a cluster of highly shared sequence variants as a technical artifact. The earlier analysis of 587 of the donors excluded roughly 16 rarely observed V segments, including chromosome 9 orphons, because counts were too low. A later analysis found that TCR association rates varied across HLA loci, with DRB1 alleles showing the most associated TCRs and HLA-C alleles the fewest. In this cohort, only TCR beta chains were sequenced, and detectable features were limited by the absence of alpha or paired-chain data. Across donors, most TCR sequences were observed very rarely, whereas some public TCRs were present in many individuals. Because HLA typing was missing for some donors at each locus, association tests included only the typed subset. In a later analysis, most CMV-associated TCR beta chains were found to appear HLA-restricted, with HLA associations seemingly driven largely by CMV exposure.

The library was prepared using the immunoSEQ multiplex PCR assay. For the multiplex PCR, a mixture combining 60 forward primers for TCR Vbeta segments and 13 reverse primers for TCR Jbeta segments was used. A multiplex PCR assay on genomic DNA amplified the CDR3 region of rearranged TCR beta genes. Amplified TCR beta libraries were sequenced as 87-base-pair reads on the Illumina HiSeq System. In the original analysis: Across the roughly 640 repertoires, a later analysis counted tens of millions of unique TCR beta chains, 9.5 million to 12 million of which were shared by at least two donors. Raw reads were error-corrected and collapsed into unique sequences with a nearest-neighbor algorithm that merged closely related sequences to remove PCR and sequencing errors. CDR3 sequences were aligned to IMGT reference sequences to assign V, D and J gene segments. For a sequence to be retained, a match of at least six nucleotides was required to both a V gene segment and a J gene segment. A rearrangement was called productive if the CDR3 had no stop codons and remained in frame with V and J, and every other rearrangement was called non-productive. Following IMGT convention, CDR3 was defined as the stretch from the second conserved V-encoded cysteine up to the conserved J-encoded phenylalanine. The earlier analysis of approximately 500 of the donors excluded sequences that lacked an unambiguous match to a single V gene segment. In an earlier analysis of 587 of the donors, a V segment was called functional when productive rearrangements were above 56.7%, and segregating when the standard deviation between donors exceeded 5%. A statistical classification framework was developed to diagnose cytomegalovirus status using the catalog of TCR beta chain sequences. A later analysis assigned V and J genes by comparing TCR nucleotide sequences with IMGT/GENE-DB human TR gene sequences. Using the TCRdist pipeline, a later analysis assigned CDR3 sequences along with most-parsimonious VDJ recombination scenarios. In a later analysis, each TCR beta chain was defined by its CDR3 amino acid sequence together with its V-gene family, and reads without a unique V-gene family were excluded. To address suspected cross-contamination and a sequencing artifact, a later analysis removed roughly 640 highly shared, low-generation-probability nucleotide sequences. In a later analysis, a clonal expansion index was calculated for each public chain from normalized within-repertoire ranks of inferred template counts. A later analysis computed generation probabilities with a VDJ recombination model fitted to out-of-frame rearrangements, and checked the results against IGoR. A later analysis scored TCR-TCR, TCR-HLA and TCR-CMV co-occurrence with hypergeometric tests, applying a repertoire-size bias correction to TCR pairs. A later analysis estimated false discovery rates by permuting HLA or CMV assignments 20 times. In a later analysis, co-occurring TCRs were grouped with DBSCAN, and TCRdist sequence similarity was added when clustering was performed within HLA-allele-positive subsets. For co-occurrence clustering, repertoires with fewer than 30,000 or more than 120,000 public chains were excluded, along with about five repertoires with anomalous nucleotide sharing. TCRdb obtained this table from immuneACCESS and retained in-frame rearrangements with V and J assigned. These tables miss some clones; where compared with another copy, unresolved V genes account for less than half of the shortfall, and the remainder is unexplained. V and J calls and clone size are as listed in that table; D and trimming were resolved from the DNA. For this sample the table gives fewer than 200,000 clones, of which more than 65% were detected only once. Of the sample, approximately 1.2% is held by the ten largest clones.

Comment on this clone: The clone's antigen remains unknown. Base qualities are not provided; no much larger clone lies one nucleotide away.

In total, 600 or so healthy bone marrow donors made up the cohort. Cohort members were all nominally healthy when sampled, although unrecorded immune exposures were likely present. The donor was CMV seropositive and belonged to the group of a few hundred seropositive cohort members. Each donor provided a peripheral blood sample, and peripheral blood mononuclear cells were used for TCR beta sequencing. Genomic DNA was extracted from the blood cell samples with the Qiagen DNeasy Blood Extraction Kit. Taken from the germline V gene, the CDR1 and CDR2 loops are MNHNS and SASEGT. Reading from cysteine to phenylalanine, the CDR3 counts 15 amino acids. The read is trimmed to its CDR3 DNA, 45 bases read in frame from base 1. V is clipped by 7 bases and J by 4 bases, and the sequence between their germline boundaries is 16 bases long.

This clonotype was obtained from a girl aged 2-10 years in good health and CMV-seropositive. Recombination joined TRBV6-1 with TRBJ1-4; no D gene can be assigned with confidence. The material sequenced was PBMCs. The base sequence is TGTGCCAGCACCCTCCCCCGAGCCTTTAATGAAAAACTGTTTTTT. It codes for CASTLPRAFNEKLFF.